Described below is a single T cell receptor beta chain sequence and its context. The sample originates from a study of OX40 agonist ivuxolimab in advanced cancers. Profiling relied on immunoSEQ multiplex PCR, and the TCRdb table lists in-frame clones only, not all of them. Of roughly 130,000 clones in the sample, 90% to 95% were seen once. Germline V CDR1 and CDR2: SGHNT, YYREEE (reference sequence). V lost 5 bases to trimming and J lost 2 bases; unmatched junction nucleotides: 8. This CDR3 spans 15 amino acids. The sequencing used CD4+ or CD8+ T cells sorted from blood, collected in a trial of the OX40 agonist ivuxolimab. The chain joins TRBV5-4 to TRBJ2-3, with 7 positions matching TRBD2. The sequence derives from an adult with an advanced solid tumor such as melanoma, head and neck, liver or kidney cancer. Here the CDR3 reads CASSWTGGVTDTQYF. As DNA, the CDR3 is TGTGCCAGCAGTTGGACGGGGGGAGTCACAGATACGCAGTATTTT.